This TCR beta chain was identified in a study of PD-L1 blockade in urothelial cancer. Across the study: Patients went on atezolizumab in about 2014, receiving 1,200 mg intravenously every 3 weeks.

Some clones are missing from TCRdb's copy, which holds only in-frame ones; the method was immunoSEQ multiplex PCR. The data show about 29,000 clones, with around 87% seen just once and less than 2% held by the top ten. V lost 1 base, J lost 3 bases, and 6 bases stayed unmatched. This CDR3 is built from 17 residues. Germline assignment: CDR1 SGHAT and CDR2 FQDESV (reference sequence). This clone is termed medium-sized. The source of this sequence is a man aged 45-65 years with urothelial cancer. J is TRBJ2-3 and V is TRBV11-1; TRBD2 agrees at 11 bases. Sequencing used PBMCs, obtained around atezolizumab (anti-PD-L1) treatment. The DNA for the CDR3 is TGTGCCAGCAGCTTAGGGGCCTCTAGCGGGGGGACAGATACGCAGTATTTT. Translation gives CASSLGASSGGTDTQYF.